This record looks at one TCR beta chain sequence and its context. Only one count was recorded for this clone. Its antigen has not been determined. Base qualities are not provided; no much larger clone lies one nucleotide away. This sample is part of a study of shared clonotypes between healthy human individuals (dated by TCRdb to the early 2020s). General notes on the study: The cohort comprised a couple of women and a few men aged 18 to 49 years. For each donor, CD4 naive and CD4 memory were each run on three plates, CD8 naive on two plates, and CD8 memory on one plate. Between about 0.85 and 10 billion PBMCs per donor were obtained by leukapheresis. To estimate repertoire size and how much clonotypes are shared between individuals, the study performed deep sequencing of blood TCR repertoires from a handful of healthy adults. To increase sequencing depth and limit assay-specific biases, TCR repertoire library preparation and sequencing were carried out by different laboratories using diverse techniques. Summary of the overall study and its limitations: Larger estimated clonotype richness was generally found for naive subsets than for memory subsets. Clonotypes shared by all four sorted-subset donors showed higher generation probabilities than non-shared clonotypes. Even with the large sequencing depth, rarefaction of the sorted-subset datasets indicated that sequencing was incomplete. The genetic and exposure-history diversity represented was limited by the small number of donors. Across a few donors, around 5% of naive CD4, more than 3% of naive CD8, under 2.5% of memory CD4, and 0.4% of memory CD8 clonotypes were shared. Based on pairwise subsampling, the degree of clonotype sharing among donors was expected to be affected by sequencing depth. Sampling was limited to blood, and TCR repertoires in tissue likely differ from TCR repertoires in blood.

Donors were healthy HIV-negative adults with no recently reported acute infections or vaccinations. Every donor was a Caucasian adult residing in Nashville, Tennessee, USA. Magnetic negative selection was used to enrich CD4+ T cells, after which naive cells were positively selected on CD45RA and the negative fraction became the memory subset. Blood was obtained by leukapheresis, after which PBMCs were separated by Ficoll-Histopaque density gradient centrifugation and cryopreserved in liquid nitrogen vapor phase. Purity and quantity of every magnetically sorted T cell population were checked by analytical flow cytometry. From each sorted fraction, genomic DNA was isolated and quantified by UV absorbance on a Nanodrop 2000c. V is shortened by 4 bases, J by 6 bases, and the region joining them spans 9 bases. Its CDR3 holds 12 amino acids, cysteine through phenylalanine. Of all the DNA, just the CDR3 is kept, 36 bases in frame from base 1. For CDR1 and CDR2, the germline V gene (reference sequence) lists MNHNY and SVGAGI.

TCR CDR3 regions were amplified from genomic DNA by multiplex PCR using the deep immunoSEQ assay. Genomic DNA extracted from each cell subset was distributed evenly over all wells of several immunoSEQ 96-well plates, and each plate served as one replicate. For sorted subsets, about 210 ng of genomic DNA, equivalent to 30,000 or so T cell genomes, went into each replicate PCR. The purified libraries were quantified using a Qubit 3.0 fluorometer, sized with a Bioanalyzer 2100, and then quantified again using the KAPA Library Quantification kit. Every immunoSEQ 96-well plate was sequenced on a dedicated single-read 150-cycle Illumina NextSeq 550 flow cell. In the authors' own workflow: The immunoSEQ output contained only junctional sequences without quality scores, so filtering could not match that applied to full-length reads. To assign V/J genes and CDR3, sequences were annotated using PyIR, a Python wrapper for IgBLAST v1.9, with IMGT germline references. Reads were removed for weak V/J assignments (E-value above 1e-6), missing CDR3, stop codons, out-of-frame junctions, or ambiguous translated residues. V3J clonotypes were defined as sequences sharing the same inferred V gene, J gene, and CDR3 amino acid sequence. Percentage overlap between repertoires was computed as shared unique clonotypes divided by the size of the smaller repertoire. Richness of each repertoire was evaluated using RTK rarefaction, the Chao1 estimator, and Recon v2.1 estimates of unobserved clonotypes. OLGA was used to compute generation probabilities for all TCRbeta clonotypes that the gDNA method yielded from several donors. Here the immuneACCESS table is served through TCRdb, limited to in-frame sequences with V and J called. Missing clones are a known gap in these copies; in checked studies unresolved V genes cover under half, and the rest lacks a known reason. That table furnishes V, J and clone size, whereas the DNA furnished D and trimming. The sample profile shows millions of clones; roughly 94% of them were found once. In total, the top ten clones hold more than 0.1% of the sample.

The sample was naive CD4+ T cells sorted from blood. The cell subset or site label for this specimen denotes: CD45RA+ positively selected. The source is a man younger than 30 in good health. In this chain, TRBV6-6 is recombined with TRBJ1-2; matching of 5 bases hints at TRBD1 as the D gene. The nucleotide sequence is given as TGTGCCAGCAGTTTCTTGGGGGATGGCTACACCTTC. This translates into CASSFLGDGYTF.